One T cell receptor (beta chain) is described in this entry. As yet, its antigen is unknown. Trimming took off 3 bases at V and 4 bases at J, with 15 bases between the two ends. CDR3 length: 15 amino acids. Germline CDR1 SGHTA, CDR2 FQGTGA. Sequencing was performed with immunoSEQ multiplex PCR; in TCRdb, only in-frame clones are kept and a portion is missing. The sample contains about 120,000 clones, roughly 84% of which appear only once. This sample was included in a study of T cell responses to AZD1222 COVID-19 vaccine. Across the study: Investigators merged groups given second doses at roughly 4 or roughly 12 weeks.

Study results and limitations: Baseline seropositivity occurred in only a handful of AZD1222 recipients. Increases in Spike-specific TCR breadth and depth were seen after two AZD1222 doses. The peak T cell response came first, and repertoires were sampled only after it.

This sample comprised peripheral blood, obtained on day 0 of AZD1222 vaccination. V gene TRBV7-3 combines with J gene TRBJ1-2, with D perhaps matching TRBD1 (5 bases). The sequence was collected from an adult in good health. CDR3 residues: CASSLGEGVSYGYTF. The DNA of the CDR3 is TGTGCCAGCAGCTTGGGGGAAGGTGTTAGCTATGGCTACACCTTC.